The 15 T cell receptor beta chains given below trace back to one sample, sequenced in a study of T cells in Graves' hyperthyroidism and ophthalmopathy. Researchers amplified the TCR beta CDR3 regions from RNA transcripts. With the HTBI primer set, the TCR CDR3 went through a first round of RT-PCR. TCRdb independently ran MiXCR on the multiplex PCR reads; one entry per CDR3 protein. The repertoire holds about 560,000 distinct CDR3 sequences, with 16% as singletons. Sequenced material: blood. The receptors come from a woman aged 18-29 years with Graves' hyperthyroidism.

As regards this clonotype: This may be a read error: a much more frequent sequence differs by one nucleotide. This rearrangement joins TRBV7-2 to TRBJ2-5; 9 bases line up with TRBD1. Germline V gene lookup returns CDR1 SGHTA and CDR2 FQGNSA. CDR3 length equals 14 residues. The CDR3 is CASRIDRGKETQCF. The DNA of the CDR3 is TGTGCCAGCAGGATTGACAGGGGGAAAGAGACCCAGTGCTTC.

This clonotype has a count of ten or more. V usage is TRBV7-9 and J usage is TRBJ2-2; weak D call: TRBD2 (6 bases). The length of the CDR3 is 15 residues. CDR1 is SEHNR and CDR2 is FQNEAQ in the germline V gene (reference sequence). V was trimmed by 5 bases and J by 3 bases, leaving 13 bases between them. The DNA of the CDR3 is TGTGCCAGCAGCCCCGGACTACCCTACACCGGGGAGCTGTTTTTT. Its protein is CASSPGLPYTGELFF. Full variable domain (outside the CDR3, taken from reference TRBV7-9 and TRBJ2-2): DTGVSQNPRHKITKRGQNVTFRCDPISEHNRLYWYRQTLGQGPEFLTYFQNEAQLEKSRLLSDRFSAERPKGSFSTLEIQRTEQGDSAMYLCASSPGLPYTGELFFGEGSRLTVL.

The V gene is TRBV29-1, the J gene TRBJ1-3; the match to TRBD1 covers 7 bases. The germline CDR1 and CDR2 sequences are SQVTM and ANQGSEA. The CDR3 totals 15 residues. V gave up 2 bases and J gave up 4 bases; unmatched junction bases: 8. The DNA for the CDR3 is TGCAGCGTTGAACGTTTCCAGGGGGGAGGAAACACCATATATTTT. Translation gives CSVERFQGGGNTIYF. Drawing the rest from reference TRBV29-1 and TRBJ1-3, the complete variable domain is SAVISQKPSRDICQRGTSLTIQCQVDSQVTMMFWYRQQPGQSLTLIATANQGSEATYESGFVIDKFPISRPNLTFSTLTVSNMSPEDSSIYLCSVERFQGGGNTIYFGEGSWLTVV.

The sample holds a few counts of this clonotype. The V gene is TRBV20-1, the J gene TRBJ2-7, with TRBD1 matching over 10 bases. Germline V gene lookup returns CDR1 DFQATT and CDR2 SNEGSKA (reference sequence). V gave up 6 bases and J gave up 4 bases; unmatched junction bases: 9. The CDR3 totals 14 residues. The CDR3 region is CSASRQGAGYEQYF. In DNA, the CDR3 is TGCAGTGCAAGTCGACAGGGGGCCGGGTACGAGCAGTACTTC.

In its sample, this clonotype was seen a few times. The chain couples TRBV12-3 or TRBV12-4 to TRBJ1-1; a weak D match, TRBD1 (6 bases). The V end was cut by 3 bases, the J end by 5 bases, with 7 bases between. The CDR3 has 12 amino acids. This CDR3 is CASSFQGTEAFF. DNA of the CDR3: TGTGCCAGCAGTTTTCAGGGGACTGAAGCTTTCTTT.

In DNA, the CDR3 is TGTGCCAGCAGCTCCCCCCGCACCACCTACAATGAGCAGTTCTTC. Protein sequence: CASSSPRTTYNEQFF. The genes are TRBV11-2 and TRBJ2-1; D unclear. V lost 4 bases and J 2 bases, leaving 12 bases between the germline ends. Germline V gene sequence: CDR1 SGHAT, CDR2 FQNNGV. The CDR3 is made up of 15 amino acids.

This clonotype has only a few counts. The chain carries TRBV14 and TRBJ2-1; weak D call: TRBD1 (6 bases). Germline V gene data show CDR1 as SGHDN and CDR2 as FVKESK. The CDR3 is 14 residues long. V lost 4 bases and J lost 7, with 14 bases in between. CDR3 sequence reads: CASSPLAGTNEQFF. The CDR3 DNA follows: TGTGCCAGCAGCCCGCTAGCCGGGACAAATGAGCAGTTCTTC.

At least ten counts were recorded for this clonotype. This chain links TRBV10-3 with TRBJ1-5; D call uncertain. This CDR3 comprises 14 residues. Per the germline V gene, CDR1 is ENHRY and CDR2 is SYGVKD. Trimming took off 0 bases at V and 7 bases at J, with 10 bases between the two ends. This CDR3 reads CAISESGGKQPQHF. The CDR3 DNA sequence: TGTGCCATCAGTGAGTCAGGAGGGAAGCAGCCCCAGCATTTT.

This clonotype was picked up a small number of times. The chain couples TRBV30 to TRBJ2-2, with 9 nucleotides matching TRBD2. The germline gives CDR1 GTSNPN, CDR2 SVGIG (reference sequence). V was clipped by 4 bases and J by 4 bases; unmatched bases: 10. The CDR3 spans 16 residues. Written as DNA, the CDR3 is TGTGCCTGGACTCCGTTGGTAGCGGGAGCCACCGGGGAGCTGTTTTTT. Amino acid sequence: CAWTPLVAGATGELFF.

This clonotype was seen only a few times. This chain uses TRBV7-2 with TRBJ1-1; D is unclear. Trimming removed 1 base from V and 3 bases from J, with 9 bases in between. CDR3 length equals 14 residues. CDR1 and CDR2 from the germline V gene are SGHTA and FQGNSA. DNA for the CDR3: TGTGCCAGCAGCTTAGTATCTGAAGACACTGAAGCTTTCTTT. Its translation is CASSLVSEDTEAFF. The full variable domain, its missing parts supplied by reference TRBV7-2 and TRBJ1-1, is GAGVSQSPSNKVTEKGKDVELRCDPISGHTALYWYRQSLGQGLEFLIYFQGNSAPDKSGLPSDRFSAERTGGSVSTLTIQRTQQEDSAVYLCASSLVSEDTEAFFGQGTRLTVV.

The CDR3 nucleotides are TGTGCCAGCAGTTCCCGGGACCTTAATTCACCCCTCCACTTT. It translates to CASSSRDLNSPLHF. The chain recombines TRBV6-9 with TRBJ1-6, with D possibly matching TRBD1 (5 bases). The CDR3 spans 14 residues. Trimming removed 4 bases from V and 6 bases from J, with 10 bases in between. Germline V gene data show CDR1 as MNHGY and CDR2 as SVAAGI.

This chain uses TRBV5-1 with TRBJ2-1, with TRBD2 matching 10 bases. The CDR3 is 17 residues long. With V trimmed by 0 bases and J by 4 bases, 7 bases remained unmatched. The germline V gene encodes CDR1 SGHRS and CDR2 YFSETQ. CDR3 in amino acids: CASSLVPRTSGYNEQFF. Here the CDR3 DNA reads TGCGCCAGCAGCTTGGTACCCCGGACTAGCGGTTACAATGAGCAGTTCTTC.

The table lists this clonotype with many counts. V and J are TRBV12-3 or TRBV12-4 and TRBJ2-4; possibly TRBD1 for D (6 bases). This CDR3 has 18 amino acids. Trimming took 6 bases from V and 0 from J, leaving 21 bases between them. CDR3 region: CASSSRGATSLAKNIQYF. Written as DNA, the CDR3 is TGTGCCAGCAGCTCCAGGGGAGCGACGTCGTTAGCCAAAAACATTCAGTACTTC.

There are many counts of this clonotype. The chain employs TRBV20-1 and TRBJ2-1; D call uncertain. V was trimmed by 3 bases and J by 8 bases, leaving 5 bases between them. This CDR3 has 10 amino acids. Germline CDR1 and CDR2: DFQATT and SNEGSKA (reference sequence). Here the CDR3 reads CSARTYEQFF. CDR3 in DNA: TGCAGTGCTAGGACTTATGAGCAGTTCTTC.

This rearrangement joins TRBV6-5 to TRBJ1-1, with unresolved D. This CDR3 contains 14 residues. Trimming removed 2 bases from V and 8 bases from J, with 15 bases in between. Germline values: CDR1 MNHEY, CDR2 SVGAGI. The CDR3 loop is CASSYDVAHGEAFF. CDR3 in DNA: TGTGCCAGCAGTTACGATGTGGCTCACGGGGAAGCTTTCTTT.